A single sample is the source of the 10 T cell receptor beta chains below, sequenced in a study of control samples from healthy donors and cancer patients. The table came from immunoSEQ multiplex PCR; TCRdb's copy has only in-frame clones and leaves some out. The sample records roughly 130,000 clones, 90% to 95% being singletons. The sequencing input was PBMCs. Every receptor here comes from a man aged 50 or older with head and neck cancer.

The chain is built from TRBV21-1 and TRBJ2-3; TRBD2, as called in the table, went unchecked against the DNA. TRBV21-1 is listed as a pseudogene. This CDR3 has 18 residues. The CDR3 reads CASSRPTTAYSSTDTQYF. The CDR3, as DNA: TGTGCCAGCAGCAGACCGACTACCGCGTATTCTAGCACAGATACGCAGTATTTT.

The rearrangement joins TRBV7-3 to TRBJ2-7, with D possibly TRBD1 on 6 matching bases. The CDR3 runs to 13 residues. V was clipped by 6 bases and J by 6 bases, with 15 bases between them. Germline CDR1 is SGHTA and CDR2 is FQGTGA. The chain's CDR3 is CASRSGTPSEQYF. The CDR3 DNA reads as TGTGCCAGCAGGTCGGGGACACCCTCCGAGCAGTACTTC.

V usage is TRBV10-3 and J usage is TRBJ2-5; 15 nucleotides match TRBD2. Germline V gene data show CDR1 as ENHRY and CDR2 as SYGVKD. The CDR3 loop spans 16 amino acids. After removal of 5 bases from V and 5 bases from J, the junction contained 6 bases not matched to a gene. This CDR3 reads CAISLTGTSGGETQYF. The CDR3 DNA reads TGTGCCATCAGTTTGACCGGGACTAGCGGGGGGGAGACCCAGTACTTC.

J is TRBJ2-6 and V is TRBV28, with 9 bases matching TRBD1. The CDR3 extends over 18 amino acids. The trim removed 4 bases at V and 1 base at J, leaving 8 bases unmatched. Per the germline V gene, CDR1 is MDHEN and CDR2 is SYDVKM. This CDR3 reads CASSSNRGRRSGANVLTF. The DNA of the CDR3 is TGTGCCAGCAGTTCAAACAGGGGGCGCCGGTCTGGGGCCAACGTCCTGACTTTC.

In this sample, this clone turned up once. This chain joins TRBV7-7 and TRBJ1-4; no definite D call. CDR3 length: 15 residues. Per germline, CDR1 SSHAT and CDR2 FNYEAQ (reference sequence). V lost 1 base, J lost 4 bases, and 10 bases lay in between. The CDR3 loop is CASSLDGVGNEKLFF. DNA of the CDR3: TGTGCCAGCAGCTTAGATGGGGTCGGTAATGAAAAACTGTTTTTT.

This chain uses TRBV2 with TRBJ2-1; D gene unclear. Trimming left V 4 bases short and J 9 bases short, with 10 bases between. The CDR3 covers 12 residues. Germline V gives CDR1 SNHLY, CDR2 FYNNEI. DNA for the CDR3: TGTGCCAGCAGTGCCCGGACGGGTGAGCAGTTCTTC. Its translation is CASSARTGEQFF.

In the case of this clone: At one of its ends the junction is not consistent with the germline gene, which may arise from a read error. The chain carries TRBV4-2 and TRBJ2-3, with TRBD2 matching 14 bases. CDR1 LGHNA and CDR2 YNFKEQ come from the germline V gene. The CDR3 totals 16 residues. The CDR3 protein is CASSQENLQTSGGVNF. For the CDR3, the DNA is TGTGCCAGCAGCCAAGAAAACCTCCAGACTAGCGGGGGGGTTAATTTT.

The rearrangement uses TRBV7-9 and TRBJ1-5, with a tentative D call TRBD1 (5 bases). CDR1 and CDR2 from the germline V gene are SEHNR and FQNEAQ (reference sequence). The V end lost 5 bases, the J end lost 2 bases, and 13 bases lay between the germline ends. The CDR3 is 15 amino acids. The CDR3 loop is CASSLGSGRNQPQHF. The CDR3 DNA sequence: TGTGCCAGCAGCCTAGGGTCGGGACGCAATCAGCCCCAGCATTTT.

This chain links TRBV6-5 with TRBJ1-1, with no clear D. Trimming took off 6 bases at V and 1 base at J, with 9 bases between the two ends. This CDR3 has 13 residues. The V gene's germline CDR1 is MNHEY and CDR2 SVGAGI. CDR3 amino acids: CASRVIWNTEAFF. CDR3 DNA sequence: TGTGCCAGCAGGGTAATCTGGAACACTGAAGCTTTCTTT.

The V call is TRBV3-1 (or the pseudogene TRBV3-2), the J call TRBJ2-3; D remains ambiguous. The V end lost 7 bases, the J end lost 6 bases, and 14 bases lay between the germline ends. Germline CDR1 reads LGHDT; CDR2 reads YNNKEL (reference sequence). The length of the CDR3 is 13 residues. The CDR3 nucleotides are TGTGCCAGCAACCACGGTGGGGTGGATACGCAGTATTTT. It yields the protein CASNHGGVDTQYF.